This T cell receptor (beta chain) was sequenced during a study of T cell responses to AZD1222 COVID-19 vaccine. Only in-frame clones appear in the TCRdb table, and some are missing; sequencing was by immunoSEQ multiplex PCR. The table shows under 150,000 clones, with about nine tenths occurring only once. The sample holds one count of this clone. CDR3 size: 14 residues. V was cut by 4 bases and J by 2 bases, with 13 bases left in between. Germline CDR1 is SGDLS and CDR2 is YYNGEE. This receptor was identified in an adult in good health. This specimen was peripheral blood, taken on day 0 of AZD1222 vaccination. The chain recombines TRBV9 with TRBJ2-7; possible D gene TRBD2, 6 bases. The CDR3 DNA is TGTGCCAGCAGCACCGGGACTGGGACCTACGAGCAGTACTTC. Its protein is CASSTGTGTYEQYF. Using reference TRBV9 and TRBJ2-7 for the parts outside the CDR3, the full variable domain is DSGVTQTPKHLITATGQRVTLRCSPRSGDLSVYWYQQSLDQGLQFLIQYYNGEERAKGNILERFSAQQFPDLHSELNLSSLELGDSALYFCASSTGTGTYEQYFGPGTRLTVT.